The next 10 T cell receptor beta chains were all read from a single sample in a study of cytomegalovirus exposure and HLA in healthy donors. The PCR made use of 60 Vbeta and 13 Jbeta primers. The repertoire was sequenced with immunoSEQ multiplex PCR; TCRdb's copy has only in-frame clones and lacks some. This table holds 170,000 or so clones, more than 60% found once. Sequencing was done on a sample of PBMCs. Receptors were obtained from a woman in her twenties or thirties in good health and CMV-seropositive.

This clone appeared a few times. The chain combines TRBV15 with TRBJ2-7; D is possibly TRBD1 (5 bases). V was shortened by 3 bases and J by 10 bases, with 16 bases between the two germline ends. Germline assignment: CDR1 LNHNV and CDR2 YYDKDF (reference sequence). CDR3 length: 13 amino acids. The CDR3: CATSSGYGQGQYF. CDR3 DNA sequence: TGTGCCACCAGCAGCGGGTACGGGCAGGGCCAGTACTTC.

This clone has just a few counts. The CDR3 spells CASSGIQGPGELFF. In DNA, the CDR3 is TGCGCCAGCAGCGGAATACAGGGTCCCGGGGAGCTGTTTTTT. The rearrangement uses TRBV5-1 and TRBJ2-2, with D possibly being TRBD1 (6 bases). With 4 bases removed from V and 6 bases from J, the gap between germline ends came to 13 bases. The CDR3 spans 14 residues. CDR1 SGHRS and CDR2 YFSETQ come from the germline V gene.

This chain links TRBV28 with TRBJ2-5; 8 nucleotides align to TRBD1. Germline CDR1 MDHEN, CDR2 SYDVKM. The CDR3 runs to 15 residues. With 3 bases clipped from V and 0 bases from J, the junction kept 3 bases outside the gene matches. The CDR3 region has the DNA TGTGCCAGCAGTTTCAGGGGGCAGCACCAAGAGACCCAGTACTTC. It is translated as CASSFRGQHQETQYF.

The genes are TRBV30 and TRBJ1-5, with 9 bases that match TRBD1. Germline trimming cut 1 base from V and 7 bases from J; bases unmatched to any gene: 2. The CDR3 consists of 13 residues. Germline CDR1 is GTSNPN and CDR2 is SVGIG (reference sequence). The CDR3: CAWSGDRGQPQHF. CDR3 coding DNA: TGTGCCTGGAGTGGCGACAGGGGGCAGCCCCAGCATTTT.

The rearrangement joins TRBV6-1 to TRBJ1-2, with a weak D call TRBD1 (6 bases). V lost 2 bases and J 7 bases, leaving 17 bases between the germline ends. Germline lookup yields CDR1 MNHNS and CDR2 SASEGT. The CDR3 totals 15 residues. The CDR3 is CASSEKSAGARGYTF. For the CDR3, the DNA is TGTGCCAGCAGTGAAAAATCCGCAGGGGCCCGTGGCTACACCTTC.

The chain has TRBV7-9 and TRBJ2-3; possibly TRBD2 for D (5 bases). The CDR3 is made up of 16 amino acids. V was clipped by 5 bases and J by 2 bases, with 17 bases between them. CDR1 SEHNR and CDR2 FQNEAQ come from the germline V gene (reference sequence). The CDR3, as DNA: TGTGCCAGCAGCCCCGCCGGACTTCTGATCACAGATACGCAGTATTTT. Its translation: CASSPAGLLITDTQYF. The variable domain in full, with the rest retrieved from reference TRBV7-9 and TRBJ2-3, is DTGVSQNPRHKITKRGQNVTFRCDPISEHNRLYWYRQTLGQGPEFLTYFQNEAQLEKSRLLSDRFSAERPKGSFSTLEIQRTEQGDSAMYLCASSPAGLLITDTQYFGPGTRLTVL.

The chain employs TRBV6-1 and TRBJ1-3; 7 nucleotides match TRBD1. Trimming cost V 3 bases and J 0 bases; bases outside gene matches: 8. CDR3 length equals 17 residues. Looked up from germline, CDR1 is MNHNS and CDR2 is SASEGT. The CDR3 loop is CASSEGTGAFSGNTIYF. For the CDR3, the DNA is TGTGCCAGCAGTGAGGGTACAGGGGCCTTCTCTGGAAACACCATATATTTT.

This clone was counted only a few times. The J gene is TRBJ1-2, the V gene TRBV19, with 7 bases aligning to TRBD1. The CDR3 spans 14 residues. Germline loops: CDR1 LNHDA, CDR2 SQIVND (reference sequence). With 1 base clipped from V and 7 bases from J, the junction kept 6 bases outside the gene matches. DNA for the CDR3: TGTGCCAGTAGTATAGCCGACAGGGATGGTGGCTACACCTTC. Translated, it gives CASSIADRDGGYTF.

The CDR3 DNA reads TGTGCCTGGAGTGTCTGGACTAGCGGGAACACAGATACGCAGTATTTT. This codes for CAWSVWTSGNTDTQYF. This chain connects TRBV30 to TRBJ2-3, with TRBD2 identical over 12 bases. The germline V gene encodes CDR1 GTSNPN and CDR2 SVGIG (reference sequence). The CDR3 totals 16 residues. After removal of 0 bases from V and 2 bases from J, the junction contained 3 bases not matched to a gene.

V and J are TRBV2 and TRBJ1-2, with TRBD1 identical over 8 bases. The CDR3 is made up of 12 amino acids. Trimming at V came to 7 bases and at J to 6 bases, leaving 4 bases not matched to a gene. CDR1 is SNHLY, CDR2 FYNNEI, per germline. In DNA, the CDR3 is TGTGCCAGCAAAGTGACAGGGGATGGCTACACCTTC. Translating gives CASKVTGDGYTF.